These 25 T cell receptor beta chains were sequenced from one sample in a study of blood T cell repertoires in COVID-19. Clones were sequenced by immunoSEQ multiplex PCR, and TCRdb holds only the in-frame ones, with some missing. The data show approximately 50,000 clones, about 84% seen once. The sequenced sample was peripheral blood. The receptors were gathered from a human donor in a cohort sampled during active COVID-19.

The V gene is TRBV7-8, the J gene TRBJ1-1; D is ambiguous. Between the trimmed V and J ends, which lost 1 base and 6 bases, there was a span of 15 bases. This CDR3 is 15 amino acids long. Germline V gene sequence: CDR1 SGHVS, CDR2 FQNEAQ. The CDR3 spells CASSLESAGSAEAFF. For the CDR3, the DNA is TGTGCCAGCAGCTTAGAGTCGGCGGGTTCTGCTGAAGCTTTCTTT.

The sample holds a few counts of this clone. V usage is TRBV7-9 and J usage is TRBJ2-7; TRBD1 matches 7 bases. With V trimmed by 6 bases and J by 2 bases, 13 bases remained unmatched. CDR3 length: 16 amino acids. CDR1 is SEHNR, CDR2 FQNEAQ, per germline (reference sequence). The CDR3 coding sequence is TGTGCCAGCAGTCTCAAGGAGACAGGGAGACCCTACGAGCAGTACTTC. It codes for CASSLKETGRPYEQYF.

The CDR3 bases are TGTGCCGCCGAAGCCGGGACAGGGTCTTCACCCCTCCACTTT. Its translation: CAAEAGTGSSPLHF. The V and J genes are TRBV19 and TRBJ1-6, with 9 bases matching TRBD1. The CDR3 length is 14 residues. CDR1 is LNHDA, CDR2 SQIVND, per germline (reference sequence). J was trimmed by 9 bases and V by 11 bases; bases with no gene match: 11.

The chain joins TRBV5-1 to TRBJ1-5; the match to TRBD1 covers 8 bases. The CDR3 is made up of 14 amino acids. V was pared by 2 bases and J by 7 bases, with 5 bases of the junction left unmatched. CDR1 SGHRS and CDR2 YFSETQ come from the germline V gene. The CDR3 region is CASSFGGQGQPQHF. The CDR3 DNA reads TGCGCCAGCAGCTTTGGAGGACAGGGCCAGCCCCAGCATTTT.

The CDR3, as DNA: TGTGCCAGCAGCTTAAGCCCCCGCGGACTAGCGGGGGCGGGTGGGGCCAACGTCCTGACTTTC. This encodes CASSLSPRGLAGAGGANVLTF. The V and J genes are TRBV7-3 and TRBJ2-6; the match to TRBD2 covers 13 bases. Germline CDR1 SGHTA, CDR2 FQGTGA. V lost 1 base and J lost 3; bases outside the gene matches: 12. This CDR3 is 21 amino acids long. The variable domain in full, completed from reference TRBV7-3 and TRBJ2-6, reads GAGVSQTPSNKVTEKGKYVELRCDPISGHTALYWYRQSLGQGPEFLIYFQGTGAADDSGLPNDRFFAVRPEGSVSTLKIQRTERGDSAVYLCASSLSPRGLAGAGGANVLTFGAGSRLTVL.

This rearrangement joins TRBV6-5 to TRBJ1-2; weak D call: TRBD1 (5 bases). Trimming stripped 0 bases from V and 4 bases from J, with 9 bases between. Germline lookup yields CDR1 MNHEY and CDR2 SVGAGI. The length of the CDR3 is 14 residues. This CDR3 is CASSYSNRGYGYTF. CDR3 coding DNA: TGTGCCAGCAGTTACTCGAATAGGGGCTATGGCTACACCTTC.

The chain combines TRBV6-5 with TRBJ1-6; D is unclear. The germline V and J ends were trimmed by 7 bases and 10 bases, with 17 bases remaining between them. Germline V gene lookup returns CDR1 MNHEY and CDR2 SVGAGI. The CDR3 consists of 14 residues. Here the CDR3 DNA reads TGTGCCAGCACGAAGGGAGGGAAAAGCTCACCCCTCCACTTT. As protein: CASTKGGKSSPLHF.

The J gene is TRBJ2-3, the V gene TRBV24-1, with D unresolved. In germline, CDR1 is KGHDR, CDR2 SFDVKD. V was pared by 3 bases and J by 2 bases, with 8 bases between. The CDR3 totals 14 residues. The CDR3 is CATSDGDYTDTQYF. CDR3 nucleotide sequence: TGTGCCACCAGTGATGGAGATTACACAGATACGCAGTATTTT.

V and J are TRBV7-2 and TRBJ2-5; no definite D call. V lost 3 bases and J lost 0, with 5 bases in between. CDR3 length: 13 residues. CDR1 and CDR2 from the germline V gene are SGHTA and FQGNSA. The CDR3 DNA reads TGTGCCAGCAGCTTGGAGAACCAAGAGACCCAGTACTTC. Its translation: CASSLENQETQYF.

The chain recombines TRBV5-1 with TRBJ2-3, with 9 bases identical to TRBD1. CDR3 size: 15 residues. From germline, CDR1 is SGHRS and CDR2 YFSETQ. V shed 2 bases, J shed 6 bases, and the junction held 7 bases outside the gene matches. The DNA of the CDR3 is TGCGCCAGCAGCTTCGAAGGACAGGGGTTGGATACGCAGTATTTT. Its translation: CASSFEGQGLDTQYF.

The chain recombines TRBV7-9 with TRBJ2-7; D call uncertain. The CDR3 is 12 residues long. Germline CDR1 reads SEHNR; CDR2 reads FQNEAQ (reference sequence). V was clipped by 1 base and J by 5 bases, with 6 bases between them. The CDR3 nucleotides are TGTGCCAGCAGCTTAGGGGCTGACGAGCAGTACTTC. Protein sequence: CASSLGADEQYF.

The chain combines TRBV19 with TRBJ2-1; D is undetermined. CDR1 is LNHDA, CDR2 SQIVND, per germline (reference sequence). The germline V and J ends were trimmed by 0 bases and 10 bases, with 10 bases remaining between them. The CDR3 covers 13 residues. CDR3 loop: CASSIDQIAEQFF. CDR3 in DNA: TGTGCCAGTAGTATAGATCAAATTGCGGAGCAGTTCTTC.

The V call is TRBV5-5, the J call TRBJ1-4, with 7 nucleotides matching TRBD1. Germline V CDR1 and CDR2: SGHKS, YYEKEE (reference sequence). The CDR3 is 14 amino acids. With 4 bases clipped from V and 6 bases from J, the junction kept 6 bases outside the gene matches. The CDR3 region is CASSPTGTYEKLFF. CDR3 in DNA: TGTGCCAGCAGCCCGACAGGGACCTATGAAAAACTGTTTTTT.

This chain uses TRBV7-9 with TRBJ1-4; D is perhaps TRBD1 (5 bases). This CDR3 region has 12 residues. In germline, CDR1 is SEHNR, CDR2 FQNEAQ (reference sequence). Trimming stripped 5 bases from V and 8 bases from J, with 9 bases between. CDR3 DNA sequence: TGTGCCAGCAGCCATCAGGGAGAAAAACTGTTTTTT. Its protein product is CASSHQGEKLFF.

This chain joins TRBV2 and TRBJ2-7; 7 bases fit TRBD2. In germline, CDR1 is SNHLY, CDR2 FYNNEI. V was clipped by 6 bases and J by 6 bases; unmatched bases: 11. CDR3 length: 14 amino acids. CDR3 in amino acids: CASRGEGYGVEQYF. CDR3 DNA sequence: TGTGCCAGCAGGGGGGAGGGGTATGGTGTCGAGCAGTACTTC.

This clone has just a few counts. The chain carries TRBV29-1 and TRBJ2-1; the D gene is possibly TRBD2 (6 bases). The germline V and J ends were trimmed by 6 bases and 4 bases, with 7 bases remaining between them. This CDR3 has 11 amino acids. Germline lookup yields CDR1 SQVTM and CDR2 ANQGSEA. CDR3 sequence (DNA): TGCAGCGTGGGACTTTACAATGAGCAGTTCTTC. Its translation: CSVGLYNEQFF.

The V gene is TRBV5-6, the J gene TRBJ2-1; 11 nucleotides agree with TRBD2. Trimming cost V 4 bases and J 4 bases; bases outside gene matches: 7. This CDR3 contains 16 residues. The germline CDR1 and CDR2 sequences are SGHDT and YYEEEE. The chain's CDR3 is CASSPPLAGVYNEQFF. The CDR3 bases are TGTGCCAGCAGCCCCCCACTAGCGGGAGTGTACAATGAGCAGTTCTTC. The whole variable domain, remainder taken from reference TRBV5-6 and TRBJ2-1, is DAGVTQSPTHLIKTRGQQVTLRCSPKSGHDTVSWYQQALGQGPQFIFQYYEEEERQRGNFPDRFSGHQFPNYSSELNVNALLLGDSALYLCASSPPLAGVYNEQFFGPGTRLTVL.

The rearrangement joins TRBV7-9 to TRBJ2-1; 12 bases are a match to TRBD2. Germline V lookup: CDR1 SEHNR, CDR2 FQNEAQ (reference sequence). The CDR3 sequence is 16 residues long. V lost 5 bases, J lost 9 bases, and 11 bases stayed unmatched. The CDR3 nucleotides are TGTGCCAGCAGCGATACTAGCGGGAGGATAAGGGGTGAGCAGTTCTTC. It yields the protein CASSDTSGRIRGEQFF.

The chain has TRBV2 and TRBJ1-5, with D hard to call. Germline V gene lookup returns CDR1 SNHLY and CDR2 FYNNEI. This CDR3 has 15 amino acids. Trimming took 3 bases from V and 0 from J, leaving 9 bases between them. The CDR3 spells CASSDSDHSNQPQHF. The CDR3 nucleotides read TGTGCCAGCAGTGATTCAGATCATAGCAATCAGCCCCAGCATTTT.

The chain is built from TRBV11-3 and TRBJ1-1; D is perhaps TRBD1 (5 bases). V lost 5 bases and J 6 bases, leaving 13 bases between the germline ends. Germline V gene lookup returns CDR1 SGHNT and CDR2 YENEEA. The CDR3 is made up of 13 amino acids. The CDR3 DNA reads TGTGCCAGCAGCCAGGAACAGGCAGCTGAAGCTTTCTTT. Its protein product is CASSQEQAAEAFF.

The chain uses TRBV6-5 and TRBJ1-2, with D possibly being TRBD1 (6 bases). CDR3 size: 15 residues. V lost 5 bases and J lost 2, with 15 bases in between. In germline, CDR1 is MNHEY, CDR2 SVGAGI. This CDR3 is CASSPPTGHNYGYTF. The CDR3 DNA is TGTGCCAGCAGTCCCCCCACAGGGCACAACTATGGCTACACCTTC.

This clone turned up a few times. This sequence joins TRBV3-1 (or the pseudogene TRBV3-2) and TRBJ1-5, with a tentative D call TRBD1 (6 bases). Germline V gene sequence: CDR1 LGHDT, CDR2 YNNKEL (reference sequence). V was trimmed by 3 bases and J by 4 bases, leaving 19 bases between them. This CDR3 spans 17 amino acids. The CDR3 coding sequence is TGTGCCAGCAGCCAGCTCTTTGACAGGCCTACTAATCAGCCCCAGCATTTT. Protein: CASSQLFDRPTNQPQHF.

The gene calls are TRBV3-1 (or the pseudogene TRBV3-2) and TRBJ2-4; tentatively, D is TRBD2 (6 bases). CDR3 size: 14 residues. Germline V gives CDR1 LGHDT, CDR2 YNNKEL (reference sequence). The V end was cut by 0 bases, the J end by 9 bases, with 12 bases between. DNA of the CDR3: TGTGCCAGCAGCCAAGATCACGGGGGAAGCATTCAGTACTTC. Protein sequence: CASSQDHGGSIQYF.

The CDR3 sequence is CASTEGVSNEQFF. CDR3 nucleotide sequence: TGTGCCAGCACCGAGGGGGTCTCTAATGAGCAGTTCTTC. The chain has TRBV2 and TRBJ2-1; D perhaps matches TRBD1 (6 bases). CDR3 length: 13 amino acids. Germline values: CDR1 SNHLY, CDR2 FYNNEI. V shed 7 bases and J shed 7 bases, with 14 bases lying between them.

This clone was found once. This chain connects TRBV24-1 to TRBJ2-1; 8 bases align to TRBD1. Per germline, CDR1 KGHDR and CDR2 SFDVKD. The CDR3 totals 15 residues. V trimming: 2 bases; J trimming: 4 bases; junction bases outside the gene matches: 3. In nucleotides, the CDR3 is TGTGCCACCAGTGATTCGAGACAGGGGTACAATGAGCAGTTCTTC. It translates to CATSDSRQGYNEQFF.